The 23 T cell receptor beta chains given below trace back to one sample, sequenced in a study of blood T cell repertoires in COVID-19. The protocol was immunoSEQ multiplex PCR, while the TCRdb copy is restricted to in-frame clones and leaves out a portion. This repertoire shows just under 350,000 clones, around nine tenths found once; its top ten account for 5.5% to 7.5%. Sequenced material: peripheral blood. The receptor source for this set is a woman in her seventies with COVID-19, enrolled during active disease.

J is TRBJ2-1 and V is TRBV5-1, with D tentatively TRBD1 (7 bases). The CDR3 spans 18 residues. V was clipped by 2 bases and J by 1 base, with 19 bases between them. Germline V gene data show CDR1 as SGHRS and CDR2 as YFSETQ. The CDR3 is CASSFFRQGGLSYNEQFF. The CDR3 DNA follows: TGCGCCAGCAGCTTCTTCCGACAGGGAGGATTGTCCTACAATGAGCAGTTCTTC. Full variable domain (outside the CDR3, taken from reference TRBV5-1 and TRBJ2-1): KAGVTQTPRYLIKTRGQQVTLSCSPISGHRSVSWYQQTPGQGLQFLFEYFSETQRNKGNFPGRFSGRQFSNSRSEMNVSTLELGDSALYLCASSFFRQGGLSYNEQFFGPGTRLTVL.

This sequence joins TRBV6-5 and TRBJ2-7, with 8 bases matching TRBD2. V trimming: 2 bases; J trimming: 2 bases; junction bases outside the gene matches: 2. CDR1 and CDR2 from the germline V gene are MNHEY and SVGAGI. This CDR3 has 14 amino acids. In DNA form, the CDR3 reads TGTGCCAGCAGTTACAGGCGGGGGGCCTACGAGCAGTACTTC. Residues: CASSYRRGAYEQYF.

The CDR3 here is CASSSQSGTDYGYTF. Written as DNA, the CDR3 is TGTGCCAGCAGCTCCCAGTCCGGGACAGATTATGGCTACACCTTC. The chain uses TRBV7-2 and TRBJ1-2; 7 bases map to TRBD1. Germline CDR1 and CDR2: SGHTA and FQGNSA. V gave up 4 bases and J gave up 5 bases; unmatched junction bases: 10. The CDR3 sequence is 15 residues long. Filled out from reference TRBV7-2 and TRBJ1-2, the complete variable domain reads GAGVSQSPSNKVTEKGKDVELRCDPISGHTALYWYRQSLGQGLEFLIYFQGNSAPDKSGLPSDRFSAERTGGSVSTLTIQRTQQEDSAVYLCASSSQSGTDYGYTFGSGTRLTVV.

The rearrangement joins TRBV4-1 to TRBJ2-5, with D perhaps matching TRBD2 (5 bases). The CDR3 loop spans 15 amino acids. The germline V and J ends were trimmed by 0 bases and 7 bases, with 15 bases remaining between them. CDR1 is MGHRA and CDR2 is YSYEKL in the germline V gene. The CDR3 coding sequence is TGCGCCAGCAGCCAAGATGTGGGCCTTCGGGGGACCCAGTACTTC. It encodes CASSQDVGLRGTQYF.

CDR3 loop: CASSLSPALSYEQYF. In DNA form, the CDR3 reads TGTGCCAGCAGTTTAAGTCCTGCTCTCAGCTACGAGCAGTACTTC. The chain carries TRBV27 and TRBJ2-7; D is ambiguous. V was shortened by 2 bases and J by 3 bases, with 14 bases between the two germline ends. Germline V CDR1 and CDR2: MNHEY, SMNVEV (reference sequence). The CDR3 runs to 15 residues.

The chain links TRBV19 to TRBJ1-6; D gene ambiguous. This CDR3 is built from 11 residues. Germline V gives CDR1 LNHDA, CDR2 SQIVND (reference sequence). Trimming removed 9 bases from V and 8 bases from J, with 8 bases in between. The CDR3 region is CASGIDSPLHF. The CDR3, as DNA: TGTGCCAGCGGGATTGATTCACCCCTCCACTTT.

This chain uses TRBV18 with TRBJ2-6; perhaps TRBD1 as D (5 bases). From germline, CDR1 is KGHSH and CDR2 LQKENI. CDR3 length: 17 residues. With 2 bases removed from V and 0 bases from J, the gap between germline ends came to 11 bases. The chain's CDR3 is CASSPGAPSSGANVLTF. In DNA, the CDR3 is TGTGCCAGCTCACCAGGGGCCCCGAGCTCTGGGGCCAACGTCCTGACTTTC.

The genes are TRBV28 and TRBJ1-1; D perhaps matches TRBD1 (5 bases). Per germline, CDR1 MDHEN and CDR2 SYDVKM. Deletions cut 2 bases from V and 1 base from J, with 11 bases between. The CDR3 totals 15 residues. The CDR3 loop reads CASSLPQGRNTEAFF. For the CDR3, the DNA is TGTGCCAGCAGTTTACCTCAGGGAAGGAACACTGAAGCTTTCTTT.

This rearrangement joins TRBV9 to TRBJ1-1; no clear D gene. The CDR3 spans 15 residues. V was trimmed by 0 bases and J by 0 bases, leaving 9 bases between them. Germline CDR1 and CDR2: SGDLS and YYNGEE. The CDR3 nucleotides are TGTGCCAGCAGCGTAGCGGGGAATCTGAACACTGAAGCTTTCTTT. Amino acids: CASSVAGNLNTEAFF. Full variable domain (missing parts from reference TRBV9 and TRBJ1-1): DSGVTQTPKHLITATGQRVTLRCSPRSGDLSVYWYQQSLDQGLQFLIQYYNGEERAKGNILERFSAQQFPDLHSELNLSSLELGDSALYFCASSVAGNLNTEAFFGQGTRLTVV.

This rearrangement joins TRBV7-2 to TRBJ1-2; D possibly corresponds to TRBD1 (6 bases). This CDR3 has 14 residues. The ends were cut back, 4 bases at V and 3 bases at J, with 12 bases in the middle. CDR1 and CDR2 (germline): SGHTA, FQGNSA. Here the CDR3 reads CASSSQQGHYGYTF. CDR3 nucleotides: TGTGCCAGCAGCTCCCAACAGGGACACTATGGCTACACCTTC.

J is TRBJ1-2 and V is TRBV7-2; D gene ambiguous. Germline loops: CDR1 SGHTA, CDR2 FQGNSA. This CDR3 contains 14 residues. Deletions cut 2 bases from V and 2 bases from J, with 9 bases between. DNA for the CDR3: TGTGCCAGCAGCTTACGCATAGAGAACTATGGCTACACCTTC. This sequence encodes CASSLRIENYGYTF.

The V call is TRBV27, the J call TRBJ2-2, with D maybe TRBD2 (5 bases). The CDR3 spans 14 residues. V was trimmed by 4 bases and J by 3 bases, leaving 9 bases between them. The germline V gene encodes CDR1 MNHEY and CDR2 SMNVEV (reference sequence). CDR3 loop: CASSSTLDTGELFF. CDR3 nucleotide sequence: TGTGCCAGCAGTTCGACACTAGACACCGGGGAGCTGTTTTTT.

V usage is TRBV27 and J usage is TRBJ2-5, with TRBD2 as a possible D gene (5 bases). The CDR3 consists of 13 residues. V lost 5 bases, J lost 1 base, and 8 bases lay in between. Germline V gene sequence: CDR1 MNHEY, CDR2 SMNVEV (reference sequence). CDR3 in DNA: TGTGCCAGCAGTCTAGCCTTCCAAGAGACCCAGTACTTC. Translation: CASSLAFQETQYF.

V is TRBV29-1 and J is TRBJ2-1, with D hard to call. The ends were cut back, 6 bases at V and 5 bases at J, with 5 bases in the middle. CDR1 and CDR2 (germline): SQVTM, ANQGSEA. The CDR3 runs 10 residues. DNA for the CDR3: TGCAGCGTCCAAAACAATGAGCAGTTCTTC. Its protein is CSVQNNEQFF.

This rearrangement joins TRBV12-2 to TRBJ1-2; TRBD1, the table's D call, lacks a check against the DNA. TRBV12-2 is a known pseudogene. The CDR3 sequence is 14 residues long. The CDR3: CASRLSVGLNGYTF. CDR3 nucleotide sequence: TGTGCAAGTCGCCTAAGTGTGGGGCTTAATGGCTACACCTTC.

The rearrangement uses TRBV2 and TRBJ2-3, with TRBD1 identical over 8 bases. The CDR3 runs to 15 residues. V was pared by 5 bases and J by 3 bases, with 7 bases of the junction left unmatched. Germline loops: CDR1 SNHLY, CDR2 FYNNEI. The CDR3 spells CASSPSDRETDTQYF. CDR3 sequence (DNA): TGTGCCAGCAGTCCATCGGACAGGGAGACAGATACGCAGTATTTT.

This clone came up a few times. The chain is built from TRBV6-1 and TRBJ2-5; possible D gene TRBD1, 6 bases. Per germline, CDR1 MNHNS and CDR2 SASEGT. V shed 2 bases and J shed 2 bases, with 18 bases lying between them. The CDR3 consists of 17 residues. CDR3 sequence: CASSELGAGVKQETQYF. The CDR3 DNA reads TGTGCCAGCAGTGAATTGGGGGCAGGGGTTAAACAAGAGACCCAGTACTTC.

The genes are TRBV27 and TRBJ2-7, with a possible D match to TRBD1 (6 bases). The CDR3 has 15 residues. Germline V gives CDR1 MNHEY, CDR2 SMNVEV (reference sequence). The V end lost 5 bases, the J end lost 2 bases, and 16 bases lay between the germline ends. The CDR3: CASSPRVQGPYEQYF. The CDR3 DNA reads as TGTGCCAGCAGTCCCAGGGTACAGGGACCCTACGAGCAGTACTTC.

The rearrangement links TRBV27 to TRBJ2-2, with D possibly TRBD1 on 6 matching bases. Per the germline V gene, CDR1 is MNHEY and CDR2 is SMNVEV (reference sequence). CDR3 size: 13 residues. Deletions cut 8 bases from V and 4 bases from J, with 11 bases between. The CDR3 DNA follows: TGTGCCAGCGCATCGACAGGCACCGGGGAGCTGTTTTTT. As protein: CASASTGTGELFF.

This clone was recorded only once. V gene TRBV5-6 combines with J gene TRBJ2-7, with 10 bases matching TRBD1. CDR3 length equals 13 residues. CDR1 and CDR2 from the germline V gene are SGHDT and YYEEEE. V trimming: 4 bases; J trimming: 7 bases; junction bases outside the gene matches: 5. The CDR3 nucleotides read TGTGCCAGCAGCGCAGACAGGGGGCAAGAGCAGTACTTC. It specifies CASSADRGQEQYF.

The chain uses TRBV11-2 and TRBJ2-5; possible D gene TRBD2, 6 bases. The germline gives CDR1 SGHAT, CDR2 FQNNGV. Trimming removed 5 bases from V and 5 bases from J, with 15 bases in between. CDR3 size: 14 residues. CDR3 protein: CASSGGVNGETQYF. In DNA form, the CDR3 reads TGTGCCAGCAGCGGAGGGGTCAACGGGGAGACCCAGTACTTC.

The CDR3: CASSEPRDRANTGELFF. The CDR3 bases are TGTGCCAGCAGCGAACCTCGGGACAGGGCGAACACCGGGGAGCTGTTTTTT. V and J are TRBV9 and TRBJ2-2, with TRBD1 matching over 9 bases. The V gene's germline CDR1 is SGDLS and CDR2 YYNGEE. The V gene end was trimmed by 3 bases and the J gene end by 0 bases; junction bases not matched to a gene: 6. The CDR3 extends over 17 amino acids.

Points on this clone: Other DNA sequences within the sample encode an identical CDR3. The chain uses TRBV5-8 and TRBJ1-5, with D tentatively TRBD1 (5 bases). Per germline, CDR1 SGHTS and CDR2 YDEGEE. The CDR3 is 14 amino acids. V shed 2 bases and J shed 2 bases, with 8 bases lying between them. CDR3 sequence (DNA): TGTGCCAGCAGCTTTAGGGGTGGCAATCAGCCCCAGCATTTT. The encoded protein is CASSFRGGNQPQHF.